The sequence of this T cell receptor beta chain was determined in a study of technical replicates of blood from a few donors. The CDR3 consists of 17 residues. V shed 5 bases, J shed 2 bases, and the junction held 10 bases outside the gene matches. From germline, CDR1 is SGHDT and CDR2 YYEEEE. The data were produced by immunoSEQ multiplex PCR, yet TCRdb's version contains in-frame clones alone and is incomplete. This table holds 70,000 to 80,000 clones, roughly 89% found once. Sequencing was carried out using T cells isolated from PBMCs. The rearrangement joins TRBV5-6 to TRBJ2-3, with TRBD2 matching 11 bases. This sequence was found in a human donor in good health. Some clones in this sample may be carry-over from other donors' samples. CDR3 sequence (DNA): TGTGCCAGCAGTGGAACTAGACTAGCGGGGCCCACAGATACGCAGTATTTT. It is translated as CASSGTRLAGPTDTQYF.